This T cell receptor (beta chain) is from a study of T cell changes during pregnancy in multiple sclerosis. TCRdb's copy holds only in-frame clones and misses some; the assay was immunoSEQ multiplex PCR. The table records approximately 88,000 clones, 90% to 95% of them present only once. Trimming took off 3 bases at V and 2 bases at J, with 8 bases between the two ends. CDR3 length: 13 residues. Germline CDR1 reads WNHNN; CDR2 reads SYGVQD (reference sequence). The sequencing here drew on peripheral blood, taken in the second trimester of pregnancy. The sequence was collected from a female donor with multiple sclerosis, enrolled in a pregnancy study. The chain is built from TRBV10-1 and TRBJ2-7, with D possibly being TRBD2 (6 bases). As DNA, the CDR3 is TGCGCCAGCAGTGATGCGGGGACCTACGAGCAGTACTTC. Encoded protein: CASSDAGTYEQYF.